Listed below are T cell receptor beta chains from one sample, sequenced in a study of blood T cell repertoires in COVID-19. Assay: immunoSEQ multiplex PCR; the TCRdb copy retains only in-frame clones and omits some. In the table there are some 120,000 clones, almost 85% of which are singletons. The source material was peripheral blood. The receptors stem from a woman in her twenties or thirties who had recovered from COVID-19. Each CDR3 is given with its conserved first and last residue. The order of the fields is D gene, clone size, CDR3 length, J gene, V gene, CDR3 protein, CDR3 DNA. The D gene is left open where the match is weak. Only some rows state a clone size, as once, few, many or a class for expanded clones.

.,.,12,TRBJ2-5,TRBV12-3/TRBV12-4,CASSSGYETQYF,TGTGCCAGCAGTTCAGGGTACGAGACCCAGTACTTC
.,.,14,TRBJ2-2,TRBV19,CASSTGQTEGELFF,TGTGCCAGTAGTACGGGTCAGACCGAAGGGGAGCTGTTTTTT
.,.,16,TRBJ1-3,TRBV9,CASSVEPEFSGNTIYF,TGTGCCAGCAGCGTAGAACCTGAGTTCTCTGGAAACACCATATATTTT
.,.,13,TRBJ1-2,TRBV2,CASTSEGIRGYTF,TGTGCCAGCACTTCTGAGGGAATCCGTGGCTACACCTTC
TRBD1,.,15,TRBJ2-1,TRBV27,CASSARDRVYNEQFF,TGTGCCAGCAGTGCTCGGGACAGGGTCTACAATGAGCAGTTCTTC
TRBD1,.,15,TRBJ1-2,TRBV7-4,CASSPDREIPYGYTF,TGTGCCAGCAGCCCCGACAGGGAGATACCCTATGGCTACACCTTC
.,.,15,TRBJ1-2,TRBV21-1,CASSNRGQGDYGYTF,TGTGCCAGCAGCAACCGCGGACAGGGTGATTATGGCTACACCTTC
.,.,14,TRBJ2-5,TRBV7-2,CASSSSRSQETQYF,TGTGCCAGCAGCTCTTCTCGGTCCCAAGAGACCCAGTACTTC
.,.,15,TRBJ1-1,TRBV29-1,CSVGAQGRGDTEAFF,TGCAGCGTTGGCGCGCAGGGGAGGGGGGACACTGAAGCTTTCTTT
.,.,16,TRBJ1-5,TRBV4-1,CASSQDGSGGGRPQHF,TGCGCCAGCAGCCAAGATGGATCCGGGGGGGGTCGGCCCCAGCATTTT
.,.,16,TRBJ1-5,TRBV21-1,CASLSRGGAKYQPQHF,TGTGCCAGCCTTTCAAGGGGGGGCGCGAAGTATCAGCCCCAGCATTTT
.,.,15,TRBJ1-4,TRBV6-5,CASSSTASANEKLFF,TGTGCCAGCAGTTCTACAGCCTCGGCTAATGAAAAACTGTTTTTT
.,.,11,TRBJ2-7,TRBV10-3,CAISEQWEQYF,TGTGCCATCAGTGAACAGTGGGAGCAGTACTTC
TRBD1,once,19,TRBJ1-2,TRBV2,CASSDAAGGQGGYGYGYTF,TGTGCCAGCAGTGACGCGGCGGGGGGACAGGGTGGGTACGGCTATGGCTACACCTTC
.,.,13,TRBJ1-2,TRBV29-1,CSVGENKNYGYTF,TGCAGCGTGGGCGAGAACAAAAACTATGGCTACACCTTC
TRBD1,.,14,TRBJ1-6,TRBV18,CASSYGTGNSPLHF,TGTGCCAGCTCTTACGGGACAGGGAACTCACCCCTCCACTTT